This T cell receptor beta chain was sequenced for a study of T-cell reconstitution after alpha-beta-depleted transplantation in children. CDR1 and CDR2 (germline): MNHEY, SVGAGI. This CDR3 region has 15 residues. The trim removed 2 bases at V and 8 bases at J, leaving 7 bases unmatched. The library targeted TCRbeta and was prepared with unique molecular identifiers. From the PCR reads, TCRdb called clonotypes with MiXCR, one entry per CDR3 protein. The table lists some 280,000 distinct CDR3 sequences, 9.5% to 10% of them singletons. V usage is TRBV6-5 and J usage is TRBJ2-1; 9 bases fit TRBD2. This clonotype was obtained from a human donor who donated a stem cell graft to a child with SCID. Sequencing used PBMCs from the stem cell graft donor, obtained from the stem cell graft. The CDR3 sequence is CASSYDAGLADEQFF. DNA for the CDR3: TGTGCCAGCAGTTACGACGCGGGACTAGCCGATGAGCAGTTCTTC.